This T cell receptor (beta chain) stems from a study of response to subunit inactivated influenza vaccine. The CDR3 spans 15 residues. Trimming took 2 bases from V and 8 from J, leaving 16 bases between them. Germline V gene sequence: CDR1 MGHRA, CDR2 YSYEKL. The table lists this clonotype with many counts. TCRdb reprocessed the RT-PCR reads with MiXCR, giving one entry per CDR3 protein. This repertoire shows about 700,000 distinct CDR3 sequences, around 13% found once; its top ten account for 6% to 8%. The sequence was obtained from a man aged 50 to 60 who received an inactivated influenza vaccine. Sequencing was performed on PBMCs from blood, taken around 14 days before vaccination. V and J are TRBV4-1 and TRBJ2-1, with D possibly TRBD1 on 6 matching bases. The DNA of the CDR3 is TGCGCCAGCAGCCAAATAACAGGGCACCTCGATGAGCAGTTCTTC. It is translated as CASSQITGHLDEQFF.